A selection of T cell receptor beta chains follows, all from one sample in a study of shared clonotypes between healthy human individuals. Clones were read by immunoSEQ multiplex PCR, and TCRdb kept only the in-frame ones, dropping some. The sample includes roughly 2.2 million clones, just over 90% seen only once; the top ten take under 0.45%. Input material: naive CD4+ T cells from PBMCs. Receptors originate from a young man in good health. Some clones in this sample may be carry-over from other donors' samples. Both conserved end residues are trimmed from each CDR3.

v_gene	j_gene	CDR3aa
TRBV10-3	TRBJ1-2	ATDGGGSKGYT
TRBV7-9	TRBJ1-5	ASSLTNQPQH
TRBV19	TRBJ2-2	ATRGVPGLAGGVTGELF
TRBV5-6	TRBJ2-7	ASSARSSYGQY
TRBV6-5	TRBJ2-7	ASSYRTEDNYEQY
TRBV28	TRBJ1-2	ASSPGTGLRYGYT
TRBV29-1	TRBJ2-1	SVGGYNEQF
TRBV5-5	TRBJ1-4	ASSLDGGSANEKLF
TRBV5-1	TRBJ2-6	ASSRWTGDTGANVLT
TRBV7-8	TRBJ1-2	ASSLRDRAGGYT
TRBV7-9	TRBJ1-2	ASSLAPQGAVGYT
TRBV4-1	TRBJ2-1	ASSQLWGSEQF
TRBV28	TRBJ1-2	ASSAAVARGYT
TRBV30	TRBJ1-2	AWSDTGGRIGYT
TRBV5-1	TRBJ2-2	ASSSDSSTGELF
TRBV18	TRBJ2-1	ASSPERLAGGRSEQF
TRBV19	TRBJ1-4	ASRDRAIGGEKLF
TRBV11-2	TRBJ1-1	ASSAGDRGRFAEAF
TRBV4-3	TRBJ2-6	ASRRYRRGGRNNSGANVLT
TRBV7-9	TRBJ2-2	ASSPERGTPKTGELF
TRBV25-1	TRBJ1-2	ASSGTANYGYT
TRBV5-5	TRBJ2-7	ASSKGTGLGEWEQY
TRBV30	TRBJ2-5	AWSADRAETQY
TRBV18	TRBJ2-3	ASSPSLAASTDTQY
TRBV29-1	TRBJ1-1	SVIMNTEAF
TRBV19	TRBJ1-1	ASSTRSEENTEAF
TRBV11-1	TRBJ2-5	ASSLEGGIGQETQY
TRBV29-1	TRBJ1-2	SGGDYGYT
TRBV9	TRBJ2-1	ASSPGLAGSRPGEQF
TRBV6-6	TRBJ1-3	ASSFNDFPAGNTIY
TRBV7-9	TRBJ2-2	ASSFGNLNTGELF
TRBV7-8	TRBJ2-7	ASSLTSGGSYEQY
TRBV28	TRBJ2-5	ASSLGTQETQY
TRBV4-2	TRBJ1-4	ASSVKGWTNEKLF
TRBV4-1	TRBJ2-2	ASSLSQGRATGELF
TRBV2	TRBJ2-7	ASKGGQGASEQY
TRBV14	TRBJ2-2	ASSHRETGELF
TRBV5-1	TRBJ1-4	ASRLEGSGEKLF
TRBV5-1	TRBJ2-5	ASSLEAGVGGETQY
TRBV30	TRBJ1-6	AWSVVQNSPLH
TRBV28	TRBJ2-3	ASSPPGGADTQY
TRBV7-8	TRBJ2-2	ASSWTTAGITDTGELF
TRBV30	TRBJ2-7	AWSVSVRRDSGYEQY
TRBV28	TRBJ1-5	ASKITGGSNQPQH